The 23 T cell receptor beta chains reported below all come from one sample, sequenced in a study of tumor-infiltrating lymphocytes in primary liver carcinoma. From roughly 0.55 ug of total RNA, TCR beta-specific cDNA was reverse-transcribed using a constant-region primer. What produced the TCR beta libraries was three nested multiplex PCR rounds using slightly modified ARM-PCR. The first two PCR rounds used TRBV1-TRBV30 forward primers with a C-beta reverse primer, roughly 10 cycles each. In TCRdb, the multiplex PCR reads were re-called with MiXCR into one record per CDR3 protein. Of about 200,000 distinct CDR3 sequences listed, almost 65% were seen once; the top ten hold around 7.1%. The researchers obtained blood RNA from unsorted whole blood and also extracted germline DNA. Sequenced input: peripheral blood. Receptor source: a woman aged 55 to 70 with primary liver carcinoma and hepatitis B virus infection.

A remark on this clonotype: This may come from a read error, since a much larger clone is one base off. The CDR3 loop reads CSVGDCNYGYTF. The DNA for the CDR3 is TGCAGCGTTGGAGACTGTAACTATGGCTACACCTTC. The rearrangement links TRBV29-1 to TRBJ1-2; D is unresolved. This CDR3 has 12 amino acids. V lost 4 bases and J 1 base, leaving 7 bases between the germline ends. The germline V gene has CDR1 SQVTM and CDR2 ANQGSEA.

In nucleotides, the CDR3 is TGTGCCAGCAGTTTAAGTAGGACAGCAAGCCTGCAGTACTTC. Protein product: CASSLSRTASLQYF. The chain combines TRBV12-3 or TRBV12-4 with TRBJ2-7; D is perhaps TRBD1 (6 bases). Trimming stripped 2 bases from V and 9 bases from J, with 17 bases between. CDR3 length equals 14 residues.

Regarding this clonotype: A much bigger clone sits one base away, suggesting this may be a read error. V usage is TRBV5-5 and J usage is TRBJ2-5, with D possibly being TRBD2 (6 bases). CDR1 and CDR2 from the germline V gene are SGHKS and YYEKEE (reference sequence). With 0 bases removed from V and 4 bases from J, the gap between germline ends came to 10 bases. The CDR3 is 14 residues long. The CDR3 loop is CASSLGRGIETQYF. In DNA form, the CDR3 reads TGTGCCAGCAGCTTGGGACGGGGGATAGAGACCCAGTACTTC.

The chain couples TRBV11-2 to TRBJ2-7; D is possibly TRBD1 (6 bases). Germline assignment: CDR1 SGHAT and CDR2 FQNNGV. The CDR3 covers 15 residues. This CDR3 is CVRSLAQGWACEQYF. CDR3 in DNA: TGTGTCAGGAGCTTAGCACAGGGATGGGCCTGCGAGCAGTACTTC. The variable domain in full, with the rest retrieved from reference TRBV11-2 and TRBJ2-7, is EAGVAQSPRYKIIEKRQSVAFWCNPISGHATLYWYQQILGQGPKLLIQFQNNGVVDDSQLPKDRFSAERLKGVDSTLKIQPAKLEDSAVYLCVRSLAQGWACEQYFGPGTRLTVT.

With respect to this clonotype: This may be a read error: a much more frequent sequence differs by one nucleotide. This chain joins TRBV4-2 and TRBJ1-1, with D uncertain. This CDR3 contains 15 residues. Trimming stripped 4 bases from V and 4 bases from J, with 16 bases between. CDR1 and CDR2 from the germline V gene are LGHNA and YNFKEQ. This CDR3 reads CASSPTSNSATEAFF. CDR3 bases: TGTGCCAGCAGCCCTACCAGCAATAGCGCCACTGAAGCTTTCTTT.

This clonotype was observed many times. V usage is TRBV28 and J usage is TRBJ2-7, with D perhaps TRBD1 (6 bases). The V gene lost 2 bases and the J gene lost 2 bases, with 7 bases spanning the gap. CDR1 is MDHEN and CDR2 is SYDVKM in the germline V gene. The CDR3 sequence is 13 residues long. In DNA form, the CDR3 reads TGTGCCAGCAGTTTAGGACAGCCCTACGAGCAGTACTTC. Translation: CASSLGQPYEQYF.

In its sample, this clonotype was seen once. With a much larger clone just one base away, this may be a read error. The genes are TRBV4-1 and TRBJ2-2; D possibly matches TRBD1 or TRBD2 (7 bases each). This CDR3 is 17 amino acids long. Germline CDR1 and CDR2: MGHRA and YSYEKL. The CDR3 coding sequence is TGCCCCAGCAGCCAAGATGGGAGGGGGCGAGGGACCGGGGAGCTGTTTTTT. The encoded protein is CPSSQDGRGRGTGELFF.

Comment on this clonotype: The junction departs from germline at one end; a sequencing error may be responsible. The genes are TRBV28 and TRBJ1-5; the D gene is possibly TRBD1 (5 bases). From germline, CDR1 is MDHEN and CDR2 SYDVKM. The CDR3 extends over 17 amino acids. The CDR3 here is CASSRRELVRSNRPQHF. For the CDR3, the DNA is TGTGCCAGCAGCCGCAGGGAGCTCGTAAGGTCCAATCGGCCCCAGCATTTT. The full variable domain, completed using reference TRBV28 and TRBJ1-5, is DVKVTQSSRYLVKRTGEKVFLECVQDMDHENMFWYRQDPGLGLRLIYFSYDVKMKEKGDIPEGYSVSREKKERFSLILESASTNQTSMYLCASSRRELVRSNRPQHFGDGTRLSIL.

There are many counts of this clonotype. The J gene is TRBJ2-4, the V gene TRBV6-1, with D possibly TRBD2 on 7 matching bases. Germline V gives CDR1 MNHNS, CDR2 SASEGT. With 4 bases removed from V and 8 bases from J, the gap between germline ends came to 12 bases. The CDR3 totals 13 residues. The CDR3: CASSGLGGDIQYF. The CDR3 DNA follows: TGTGCCAGCAGTGGACTAGGGGGGGACATTCAGTACTTC.

On this clonotype itself: It may be a read error: a sequence one base away is much more abundant. The rearrangement uses TRBV5-4 and TRBJ2-3, with D unclear. The CDR3 is made up of 14 amino acids. CDR1 is SGHNT, CDR2 YYREEE, per germline (reference sequence). The CDR3: CASCLTQGTDTQYF. The CDR3 DNA follows: TGTGCCAGCTGCTTGACCCAGGGCACAGATACGCAGTATTTT.

This clonotype was seen only a few times. The chain uses TRBV5-4 and TRBJ2-2; 8 nucleotides agree with TRBD2. CDR1 and CDR2 (germline): SGHNT, YYREEE (reference sequence). The junction had 6 bases not matched to a gene; V was cut back by 2 bases and J by 3 bases. This CDR3 has 16 residues. The CDR3 bases are TGTGCCAGCAGCTTTGGACTAGCCGTCGACACCGGGGAGCTGTTTTTT. Encoded protein: CASSFGLAVDTGELFF.

In its sample, this clonotype was seen once. A much bigger clone sits one base away, suggesting this may be a read error. Because it lacks the conserved phenylalanine or tryptophan at the end, this CDR3 is likely a read error. The chain joins TRBV10-3 to TRBJ2-5; D might be TRBD2 (7 bases). Between the trimmed V and J ends, which lost 4 bases and 5 bases, there was a span of 14 bases. Germline V lookup: CDR1 ENHRY, CDR2 SYGVKD. This CDR3 contains 14 residues. The CDR3, as DNA: TGTGCCATCAGTGCGGGGGGCTCCCATGAGACCCAGTACCTC. Amino acid sequence: CAISAGGSHETQYL.

This clonotype has just one count. An end of the junction differs from the germline gene, which may be a read error. The rearrangement uses TRBV11-2 and TRBJ2-1; tentative D call: TRBD1 (5 bases). The germline V gene has CDR1 SGHAT and CDR2 FQNNGV. This CDR3 comprises 13 residues. DNA of the CDR3: TGTGCCAGCCGTCGGATAGGGGTCAATGAGCAGCACTTC. It yields the protein CASRRIGVNEQHF.

This clonotype was seen a few times. This sequence joins TRBV6-1 and TRBJ1-1; D gene uncertain. This CDR3 is 12 amino acids long. Germline loops: CDR1 MNHNS, CDR2 SASEGT. The germline V and J ends were trimmed by 8 bases and 1 base, with 8 bases remaining between them. CDR3 nucleotide sequence: TGTGCCAGCGGACGGAAGAACACTGAAGCTTTCTTT. It yields the protein CASGRKNTEAFF.

This clonotype was counted ten times or more. The gene calls are TRBV11-2 and TRBJ2-5, with 9 bases that match TRBD2. V shed 4 bases, J shed 9 bases, and the junction held 9 bases outside the gene matches. This CDR3 contains 14 residues. Germline V lookup: CDR1 SGHAT, CDR2 FQNNGV. The CDR3 region has the DNA TGTGCCAGCAGCTCTATAGCGGGAGAAGGGGCCCAGTACTTC. It specifies CASSSIAGEGAQYF.

Concerning this clonotype: One end of the junction does not line up with germline, which may come from a read error. This chain uses TRBV30 with TRBJ2-3; tentative D call: TRBD2 (5 bases). There are 15 residues in the CDR3. Germline CDR1 reads GTSNPN; CDR2 reads SVGIG (reference sequence). The CDR3 nucleotides read TGTGCCTGGAACTTCGAGGGATTCTCCACAGATACGCGGTATTTT. This sequence encodes CAWNFEGFSTDTRYF.

In its sample, this clonotype was seen a few times. A junction boundary mismatches the germline segment, possibly from a read error. The rearrangement links TRBV28 to TRBJ2-7; 10 nucleotides align to TRBD2. Germline-derived CDR1 and CDR2 are MDHEN and SYDVKM. The CDR3 spans 13 residues. For the CDR3, the DNA is TGTGCCAGCAGTTTAGGCCTAGCGGGAGTGGTGAACTTC. It specifies CASSLGLAGVVNF. Complete variable domain (other parts from reference TRBV28 and TRBJ2-7): DVKVTQSSRYLVKRTGEKVFLECVQDMDHENMFWYRQDPGLGLRLIYFSYDVKMKEKGDIPEGYSVSREKKERFSLILESASTNQTSMYLCASSLGLAGVVNFGPGTRLTVT.

On this clonotype: Its ends do not fully match the called genes, so a read error is possible. J is TRBJ2-3 and V is TRBV19; 7 bases are a match to TRBD2. The CDR3 sequence is 14 residues long. Germline assignment: CDR1 LNHDA and CDR2 SQIVND (reference sequence). The CDR3 region is CASSIREDTDTHYF. CDR3 DNA sequence: TGTGCCAGTAGTATCCGGGAGGACACAGATACGCACTATTTT.

There are a few counts of this clonotype. The rearrangement joins TRBV7-8 to TRBJ2-1; 8 nucleotides agree with TRBD2. The length of the CDR3 is 16 residues. The V gene end was trimmed by 4 bases and the J gene end by 3 bases; junction bases not matched to a gene: 8. Germline assignment: CDR1 SGHVS and CDR2 FQNEAQ. CDR3 region: CASSSLAVGGYNEQFF. In DNA, the CDR3 is TGTGCCAGCAGCTCACTAGCGGTGGGGGGCTACAATGAGCAGTTCTTC.

On this clonotype itself: Sequence at one end of the junction differs from germline and may be a read error. CDR3 bases: TGTGCCGGCAGCCAGAAGAGACACTCGATGGCTTTCTTT. The encoded protein is CAGSQKRHSMAFF. The V call is TRBV14, the J call TRBJ1-1; D ambiguous. Germline lookup yields CDR1 SGHDN and CDR2 FVKESK. The length of the CDR3 is 13 residues.

This clonotype came up once. This could be a read error, since a much larger clone is one nucleotide away. The chain employs TRBV12-5 and TRBJ2-1; TRBD2 is a possible D gene (5 bases). CDR3 length: 17 amino acids. CDR1 and CDR2 from the germline V gene are LGHNT and FRNRAP. V lost 0 bases to trimming and J lost 1 base, with 13 bases between them. The CDR3 loop is CASGLVSRAISYNEQFF. CDR3 DNA: TGTGCTAGTGGTTTGGTTTCGAGGGCAATTTCCTACAATGAGCAGTTCTTC. The full variable domain, in which reference TRBV12-5 and TRBJ2-1 provide the parts outside the CDR3, is DARVTQTPRHKVTEMGQEVTMRCQPILGHNTVFWYRQTMMQGLELLAYFRNRAPLDDSGMPKDRFSAEMPDATLATLKIQPSEPRDSAVYFCASGLVSRAISYNEQFFGPGTRLTVL.

About this clonotype: The junction departs from the called germline gene at one end, perhaps through a read error. V gene TRBV11-2 combines with J gene TRBJ2-7, with D perhaps TRBD2 (7 bases). The CDR3 is made up of 12 amino acids. Germline CDR1 SGHAT, CDR2 FQNNGV. CDR3 nucleotides: TGTGCCGGCAGCTCCGGGGGGCAGCCACAGTCCTTC. Translated, it gives CAGSSGGQPQSF.

A remark on this clonotype: With a much larger clone just one base away, this may be a read error. The CDR3 region is CASGRTDQTNYGYTF. CDR3 sequence (DNA): TGTGCCAGCGGGCGGACAGACCAAACCAACTATGGCTACACCTTC. The genes are TRBV6-1 and TRBJ1-2, with D tentatively TRBD1 (6 bases). From germline, CDR1 is MNHNS and CDR2 SASEGT. V lost 8 bases and J 2 bases, leaving 18 bases between the germline ends. This CDR3 has 15 residues.